The rows below give T cell receptor beta chains drawn from one sample of a study of cytomegalovirus exposure and HLA in healthy donors. The assay was immunoSEQ multiplex PCR, and TCRdb's table has in-frame clones only and misses some. The sample holds about 120,000 clones, 77% seen once. The sequencing sample was made of PBMCs. The receptor set was obtained from a human donor in good health. Each CDR3 is given with its conserved first and last residue. Fields, in order: CDR3 DNA, CDR3 protein, D gene, J gene, V gene, clone size. D genes are given only for firm matches. Expanded clones are given a class, and other clones once, few, many or no size at all.

DNA: TGCGCCAGCAGTCCCCGGACAGCCCCAGCGAGGGACACCGGGGAGCTGTTTTTT; CDR3: CASSPRTAPARDTGELFF; D: .; J: TRBJ2-2; V: TRBV23-1; size: .
DNA: TGCGCCAGCAGCTTGGGGGGGGTCTACGAGCAGTACTTC; CDR3: CASSLGGVYEQYF; D: .; J: TRBJ2-7; V: TRBV5-1; size: .
DNA: TGTGCCAGCAGTTACCGGGAGACCCAGTACTTC; CDR3: CASSYRETQYF; D: .; J: TRBJ2-5; V: TRBV6-5; size: .
DNA: TGCGCCAGCAGCGGTGGGTCTCTAGTACCCTCCGAGCAGTACTTC; CDR3: CASSGGSLVPSEQYF; D: .; J: TRBJ2-7; V: TRBV5-1; size: few
DNA: TGTGCCAGCAGCGTAGGCCCAGCGGGACGGGCAGATACGCAGTATTTT; CDR3: CASSVGPAGRADTQYF; D: TRBD2; J: TRBJ2-3; V: TRBV9; size: .
DNA: TGTGCCAGCAGTGAGCCGGGACAGGGGCCCTACGAGCAGTACTTC; CDR3: CASSEPGQGPYEQYF; D: TRBD1; J: TRBJ2-7; V: TRBV28; size: .
DNA: TGTGCCAGCAGGGCCGGCGGGAGCTACACCTTC; CDR3: CASRAGGSYTF; D: .; J: TRBJ1-2; V: TRBV6-5; size: .
DNA: TGTGCCAGCAGCGTAGTGGCAGATAACACCGGGGAGCTGTTTTTT; CDR3: CASSVVADNTGELFF; D: .; J: TRBJ2-2; V: TRBV9; size: .
DNA: TGCGCCAGCAGTTCTAGCGGGAGTGGAGCCAAAAACATTCAGTACTTC; CDR3: CASSSSGSGAKNIQYF; D: TRBD2; J: TRBJ2-4; V: TRBV10-1; size: .
DNA: TGTGCCAGCAGAGGCGGCGGAAACAATGAGCAGTTCTTC; CDR3: CASRGGGNNEQFF; D: .; J: TRBJ2-1; V: TRBV7-6; size: .
DNA: TGTGCCAGCAGCTTGGATTGGGACAGGGGATATACGGACACTGAAGCTTTCTTT; CDR3: CASSLDWDRGYTDTEAFF; D: TRBD1; J: TRBJ1-1; V: TRBV5-8; size: .
DNA: TGCAGCCCCCGGAAGGGGACAGATACGCAGTATTTT; CDR3: CSPRKGTDTQYF; D: .; J: TRBJ2-3; V: TRBV29-1; size: once
DNA: TGCGCCAGCAGACACTCCAGGGGTTACACTAATGAAAAACTGTTTTTT; CDR3: CASRHSRGYTNEKLFF; D: .; J: TRBJ1-4; V: TRBV10-1; size: .
DNA: TGTGCCAGCAGTTTTGGACAGCTTGGGGACACTGAAGCTTTCTTT; CDR3: CASSFGQLGDTEAFF; D: .; J: TRBJ1-1; V: TRBV7-9; size: .
DNA: TGTGCCTGGAGAGGGAAGGGGAAGGGTGGCTACACCTTC; CDR3: CAWRGKGKGGYTF; D: .; J: TRBJ1-2; V: TRBV30; size: .
DNA: TGTGCCAGCAGTGATCGGGACGGGGGGCCCCAAGAGACCCAGTACTTC; CDR3: CASSDRDGGPQETQYF; D: .; J: TRBJ2-5; V: TRBV6-1; size: .
DNA: TGTGCCAGCAGCTTAGTGGGACTACCTACAGATACGCAGTATTTT; CDR3: CASSLVGLPTDTQYF; D: TRBD2; J: TRBJ2-3; V: TRBV7-6; size: .
DNA: TGTGCCAGTACCCCTGCCGGGACTAGAAACGAGCAGTACTTC; CDR3: CASTPAGTRNEQYF; D: TRBD2; J: TRBJ2-7; V: TRBV19; size: few
DNA: TGCAGCGTTAATCAGGGGGAAAACATTCAGTACTTC; CDR3: CSVNQGENIQYF; D: TRBD1; J: TRBJ2-4; V: TRBV29-1; size: .
DNA: TGTGCCAGCAGTGATCCAGATAACTATGGCTACACCTTC; CDR3: CASSDPDNYGYTF; D: .; J: TRBJ1-2; V: TRBV6-4; size: .
DNA: TGTGCCAGCAGCCTGGGACAGAACACTGAAGCTTTCTTT; CDR3: CASSLGQNTEAFF; D: .; J: TRBJ1-1; V: TRBV11-2; size: .
DNA: TGTGCCTGGAGTGTCGGGACTAGCGGGAGTTTCGATGAGCAGTTCTTC; CDR3: CAWSVGTSGSFDEQFF; D: TRBD2; J: TRBJ2-1; V: TRBV30; size: .
DNA: TGTGCCAGCAGTTGGATGGCAGGGGATCAGCCCCAGCATTTT; CDR3: CASSWMAGDQPQHF; D: .; J: TRBJ1-5; V: TRBV28; size: .
DNA: TGTGCCAGCAGTGAAAAGCGGACAGGGGCGGGAAACATTCAGTACTTC; CDR3: CASSEKRTGAGNIQYF; D: TRBD1; J: TRBJ2-4; V: TRBV2; size: .
DNA: TGTGCCAGTAGTACAAACCAAGGTGGGGCGTCAAGCTATGGCTACACCTTC; CDR3: CASSTNQGGASSYGYTF; D: .; J: TRBJ1-2; V: TRBV19; size: .
DNA: TGTGCCAGCAGTCCCGACCCGACTAGCGGAGCCCCCGTTTTT; CDR3: CASSPDPTSGAPVF; D: TRBD2; J: TRBJ2-3; V: TRBV6-5; size: .
DNA: TGTGCCAGTAGTCCTCTAGCGGGGCACACCGGGGAGCTGTTTTTT; CDR3: CASSPLAGHTGELFF; D: TRBD2; J: TRBJ2-2; V: TRBV19; size: once
DNA: TGCAGCGTTGCCGGGGACAGGCGCCAAGAGACCCAGTACTTC; CDR3: CSVAGDRRQETQYF; D: TRBD1; J: TRBJ2-5; V: TRBV29-1; size: few
DNA: TGTGCCAGTAGTACCTCTTTCGGGAACAACAATGAGCAGTTCTTC; CDR3: CASSTSFGNNNEQFF; D: .; J: TRBJ2-1; V: TRBV19; size: few
DNA: TGTGCCAGCAGGGTTTTAGCGGGCGGGGGCACTGAGCAGTTCTTC; CDR3: CASRVLAGGGTEQFF; D: .; J: TRBJ2-1; V: TRBV2; size: .
DNA: TGCGCCAGCAGCACCATGGGACTTGTCTACGAGCAGTACTTC; CDR3: CASSTMGLVYEQYF; D: .; J: TRBJ2-7; V: TRBV4-1; size: .
DNA: TGCAGCGGAATTAGCGGGGCCGGGGAGCTGTTTTTT; CDR3: CSGISGAGELFF; D: TRBD2; J: TRBJ2-2; V: TRBV29-1; size: .
DNA: TGCAGTGCCCGGACAGGACTCGAGCAGTACTTC; CDR3: CSARTGLEQYF; D: TRBD1; J: TRBJ2-7; V: TRBV20-1; size: .
DNA: TGTGCCAGCAGCTTGCCTAGTGGTAACATTCAGTACTTC; CDR3: CASSLPSGNIQYF; D: .; J: TRBJ2-4; V: TRBV2; size: .
DNA: TGTGCCAGCAGCCAAGTGGCAGGGGGGCCGCATGGCTACACCTTC; CDR3: CASSQVAGGPHGYTF; D: TRBD1; J: TRBJ1-2; V: TRBV28; size: .
DNA: TGTGCCAGTAGTATGGCAGGGAATGGTCAGCCCCAGCATTTT; CDR3: CASSMAGNGQPQHF; D: .; J: TRBJ1-5; V: TRBV19; size: .
DNA: TGCGCCAGCAACGGGGGACTAGGCCCCTACGAGCAGTACTTC; CDR3: CASNGGLGPYEQYF; D: TRBD2; J: TRBJ2-7; V: TRBV5-1; size: .
DNA: TGTGCCAGCAGTCTACAGGGAACGAACACTGAAGCTTTCTTT; CDR3: CASSLQGTNTEAFF; D: .; J: TRBJ1-1; V: TRBV28; size: .
DNA: TGTGCCAGCAGTCGACTAGCGGGAGAGGGCACAGATACGCAGTATTTT; CDR3: CASSRLAGEGTDTQYF; D: TRBD2; J: TRBJ2-3; V: TRBV2; size: few
DNA: TGCGCCAGCAGCTTGGTCTCGTACCAAGAGACCCAGTACTTC; CDR3: CASSLVSYQETQYF; D: .; J: TRBJ2-5; V: TRBV5-1; size: .
DNA: TGTGCCAGCAACCTACAGGGTACTTACAATGAGCAGTTCTTC; CDR3: CASNLQGTYNEQFF; D: .; J: TRBJ2-1; V: TRBV5-6; size: .
DNA: TGTGCCAGCAGGCCACCAGTCCCCGGGACAGATACGCAGTATTTT; CDR3: CASRPPVPGTDTQYF; D: .; J: TRBJ2-3; V: TRBV27; size: .
DNA: TGTGCCATCAGTGAGACAGGGAATCAGCCCCAGCATTTT; CDR3: CAISETGNQPQHF; D: .; J: TRBJ1-5; V: TRBV10-3; size: few
DNA: TGTGCCAGCAGTTACCGAGACACCCATGGCTACACCTTC; CDR3: CASSYRDTHGYTF; D: .; J: TRBJ1-2; V: TRBV6-5; size: .
DNA: TGTGCCAGTAGTCCAGGACCAGACAGGGGCTACGAGCAGTACTTC; CDR3: CASSPGPDRGYEQYF; D: TRBD1; J: TRBJ2-7; V: TRBV19; size: .
DNA: TGTGCCAGTAGTATCTCGGTAAATCAGCCCCAGCATTTT; CDR3: CASSISVNQPQHF; D: .; J: TRBJ1-5; V: TRBV19; size: .
DNA: TGTGCCAGCAGCCCAGACAGGGCTAGCACAGATACGCAGTATTTT; CDR3: CASSPDRASTDTQYF; D: TRBD1; J: TRBJ2-3; V: TRBV7-6; size: .
DNA: TGCGCCAGCAGCTTGGAAATTAGCGGGAGATACAATGAGCAGTTCTTC; CDR3: CASSLEISGRYNEQFF; D: TRBD2; J: TRBJ2-1; V: TRBV5-1; size: .
DNA: TGTGCCAGTACCGCTACCCACGGGACAGGGGCCAATGGCTACACCTTC; CDR3: CASTATHGTGANGYTF; D: TRBD1; J: TRBJ1-2; V: TRBV19; size: .
DNA: TGTGCCAGCAGTTTGGGGCGGTCCACAGATACGCAGTATTTT; CDR3: CASSLGRSTDTQYF; D: .; J: TRBJ2-3; V: TRBV5-4; size: once
DNA: TGTGCCAGCAGCAAGGGACAGGGGAACTTC; CDR3: CASSKGQGNF; D: .; J: TRBJ2-7; V: TRBV21-1; size: .
DNA: TGCAGCGTTGCCGGGACAGGGACCCCGATCCGCACAGATACGCAGTATTTT; CDR3: CSVAGTGTPIRTDTQYF; D: TRBD1; J: TRBJ2-3; V: TRBV29-1; size: .
DNA: TGCGCCAGCATGTCTAGCGGGAGTTTGGGTGAGACCCAGTACTTC; CDR3: CASMSSGSLGETQYF; D: TRBD2; J: TRBJ2-5; V: TRBV5-1; size: once
DNA: TGTGCCAGCAGCTTAGCCGCTCCGAGCGAAGCTTTCTTT; CDR3: CASSLAAPSEAFF; D: .; J: TRBJ1-1; V: TRBV11-2; size: .
DNA: TGTGCCAGCAGTCAAGTCAATAGCAATCAGCCCCAGCATTTT; CDR3: CASSQVNSNQPQHF; D: .; J: TRBJ1-5; V: TRBV2; size: .
DNA: TGCGCCAGCAGCTTGTACGGGGTGGTGGGAGAGACCCAGTACTTC; CDR3: CASSLYGVVGETQYF; D: .; J: TRBJ2-5; V: TRBV5-1; size: .